The next 9 T cell receptor beta chains were all read from a single sample in a study of blood T cell repertoires in COVID-19. Assay: immunoSEQ multiplex PCR; the TCRdb copy retains only in-frame clones and omits some. The sample carries some 290,000 clones, 85% to 95% recorded once. Material: PBMCs or T cells enriched from blood (not recorded which). These receptors originate from a woman in her thirties who had been exposed to COVID-19.

V is TRBV5-8 and J is TRBJ2-7; the D is unclear. This CDR3 is built from 15 residues. From germline, CDR1 is SGHTS and CDR2 YDEGEE. Trimming took off 2 bases at V and 3 bases at J, with 15 bases between the two ends. In DNA, the CDR3 is TGTGCCAGCAGCTTAGAAACCGGGTTTCTCTACGAGCAGTACTTC. Translated, it gives CASSLETGFLYEQYF.

J is TRBJ1-6 and V is TRBV4-3, with unresolved D. CDR1 and CDR2 (germline): LGHNA, YSLEER. The CDR3 contains 15 residues. The V end lost 1 base, the J end lost 6 bases, and 10 bases lay between the germline ends. In nucleotides, the CDR3 is TGCGCCAGCAGCCAAGTAACTGAGGTTAATTCACCCCTCCACTTT. Translation: CASSQVTEVNSPLHF.

This chain joins TRBV5-1 and TRBJ1-1; a possible D gene is TRBD1 (5 bases). This CDR3 is 14 amino acids long. Trimming cost V 2 bases and J 0 bases, with 8 bases left between them. Germline CDR1 and CDR2: SGHRS and YFSETQ. The CDR3 spells CASSFQGVNTEAFF. The CDR3 coding sequence is TGCGCCAGCAGCTTTCAAGGGGTGAACACTGAAGCTTTCTTT. The whole variable domain, remainder taken from reference TRBV5-1 and TRBJ1-1, is KAGVTQTPRYLIKTRGQQVTLSCSPISGHRSVSWYQQTPGQGLQFLFEYFSETQRNKGNFPGRFSGRQFSNSRSEMNVSTLELGDSALYLCASSFQGVNTEAFFGQGTRLTVV.

The chain links TRBV6-2 or TRBV6-3 to TRBJ1-4; D unclear. There are 16 residues in the CDR3. The germline V gene encodes CDR1 MNHEY and CDR2 SVGEGT. The V gene lost 2 bases and the J gene lost 3 bases, with 13 bases spanning the gap. The CDR3 spells CASSYPERFPNEKLFF. Here the CDR3 DNA reads TGTGCCAGCAGTTACCCCGAGAGGTTTCCTAATGAAAAACTGTTTTTT.

The chain links TRBV5-6 to TRBJ2-7, with TRBD1 as a possible D gene (6 bases). Germline CDR1 and CDR2: SGHDT and YYEEEE. Between the trimmed V and J ends, which lost 0 bases and 1 base, there was a span of 14 bases. The CDR3 runs 16 residues. In nucleotides, the CDR3 is TGTGCCAGCAGCTTGGCTTTCAGGGGTCCTTCCTACGAGCAGTACTTC. Protein product: CASSLAFRGPSYEQYF.

The V and J genes are TRBV3-1 (or the pseudogene TRBV3-2) and TRBJ1-2; 8 nucleotides align to TRBD1. Germline V gene data show CDR1 as LGHDT and CDR2 as YNNKEL (reference sequence). The J segment lost 7 bases and the V segment lost 4 bases, leaving 5 bases of the junction unmatched. The CDR3 covers 13 residues. CDR3 in DNA: TGTGCCAGCAGCCTACCGACAGGGGCTGGCTACACCTTC. Protein sequence: CASSLPTGAGYTF.

The chain has TRBV11-3 and TRBJ2-7, with a possible D match to TRBD2 (5 bases). The CDR3 extends over 11 amino acids. Trimming pared 11 bases from V and 1 base from J, leaving 9 bases between. The germline V gene encodes CDR1 SGHNT and CDR2 YENEEA. The CDR3 loop reads CAGSGSYEQYF. The CDR3 DNA sequence: TGTGCCGGTTCGGGGTCCTACGAGCAGTACTTC. Looking up the rest from reference TRBV11-3 and TRBJ2-7 gives the full variable domain: EAGVVQSPRYKIIEKKQPVAFWCNPISGHNTLYWYLQNLGQGPELLIRYENEEAVDDSQLPKDRFSAERLKGVDSTLKIQPAELGDSAVYLCAGSGSYEQYFGPGTRLTVT.

The chain employs TRBV18 and TRBJ2-7; 8 bases align to TRBD1. Per germline, CDR1 KGHSH and CDR2 LQKENI. The length of the CDR3 is 13 residues. V lost 4 bases and J lost 7; bases outside the gene matches: 6. The CDR3 loop reads CASSLGTGGEQYF. The CDR3 DNA sequence: TGTGCCAGCTCACTAGGGACAGGTGGGGAGCAGTACTTC.

This clone was detected only once. This chain uses TRBV6-5 with TRBJ2-7; TRBD2 matches at 9 bases. The CDR3 length is 15 residues. CDR1 and CDR2 from the germline V gene are MNHEY and SVGAGI. The V gene end was trimmed by 6 bases and the J gene end by 1 base; junction bases not matched to a gene: 7. The CDR3 DNA reads TGTGCCAGCAGAAAACTAGCGGGCCCTTCCTACGAGCAGTACTTC. It codes for CASRKLAGPSYEQYF.